These 9 T cell receptor beta chains share one sample of origin, sequenced in a study of blood T cell repertoires in COVID-19. Clones were sequenced by immunoSEQ multiplex PCR, and TCRdb holds only the in-frame ones, with some missing. The data contain 95,000 to 100,000 clones, over 70% of them singletons. The sample was peripheral blood. The receptors come from a woman of 80 years or more with acute or convalescent COVID-19.

This clone has a single count. The genes are TRBV2 and TRBJ1-5; 8 nucleotides agree with TRBD1. Germline CDR1 is SNHLY and CDR2 is FYNNEI. The CDR3 runs to 15 residues. V lost 5 bases, J lost 3 bases, and 6 bases stayed unmatched. The CDR3: CASSRGTGVNQPQHF. Written as DNA, the CDR3 is TGTGCCAGCAGTCGCGGGACAGGCGTCAATCAGCCCCAGCATTTT.

This rearrangement joins TRBV19 to TRBJ2-1, with a weak D call TRBD1 (5 bases). CDR3 length: 19 amino acids. Trimming pared 3 bases from V and 1 base from J, leaving 22 bases between. The germline gives CDR1 LNHDA, CDR2 SQIVND (reference sequence). Written as DNA, the CDR3 is TGTGCCAGTAGTATGGCCCATGGGGCCGACGTGAAATCCTACAATGAGCAGTTCTTC. Its translation: CASSMAHGADVKSYNEQFF.

This sequence joins TRBV2 and TRBJ1-4; no clear D. CDR1 SNHLY and CDR2 FYNNEI come from the germline V gene. The CDR3 has 14 amino acids. V gave up 3 bases and J gave up 1 base, with 6 bases separating them. This CDR3 is CASSEERTNEKLFF. The CDR3 DNA reads TGTGCCAGCAGTGAGGAGCGAACTAATGAAAAACTGTTTTTT.

V is TRBV28 and J is TRBJ2-1; 8 bases map to TRBD2. Germline loops: CDR1 MDHEN, CDR2 SYDVKM. V was clipped by 1 base and J by 6 bases; unmatched bases: 8. The length of the CDR3 is 16 residues. In DNA form, the CDR3 reads TGTGCCAGCAGTTTATATAGAGCGGGGGCCATCAATGAGCAGTTCTTC. Translated, it gives CASSLYRAGAINEQFF.

This clone has a handful of counts. This rearrangement joins TRBV27 to TRBJ1-5; D gene ambiguous. Trimming pared 1 base from V and 0 bases from J, leaving 13 bases between. CDR1 is MNHEY and CDR2 is SMNVEV in the germline V gene (reference sequence). This CDR3 region has 17 residues. Here the CDR3 DNA reads TGTGCCAGCAGTTTATACGGGATCGGTTATAGCAATCAGCCCCAGCATTTT. Its protein is CASSLYGIGYSNQPQHF.

The V gene is TRBV19, the J gene TRBJ1-5, with 10 bases aligning to TRBD1. Germline values: CDR1 LNHDA, CDR2 SQIVND (reference sequence). V was clipped by 1 base and J by 8 bases; unmatched bases: 8. The length of the CDR3 is 16 residues. The CDR3 loop reads CASSIGQGAPPEPQHF. CDR3 in DNA: TGTGCCAGTAGTATAGGACAGGGGGCCCCACCGGAGCCCCAGCATTTT. The variable domain in full, with the rest retrieved from reference TRBV19 and TRBJ1-5, is DGGITQSPKYLFRKEGQNVTLSCEQNLNHDAMYWYRQDPGQGLRLIYYSQIVNDFQKGDIAEGYSVSREKKESFPLTVTSAQKNPTAFYLCASSIGQGAPPEPQHFGDGTRLSIL.

The gene calls are TRBV12-5 and TRBJ1-3, with D uncertain. Looked up from germline, CDR1 is LGHNT and CDR2 is FRNRAP. This CDR3 has 14 residues. Trimming removed 3 bases from V and 2 bases from J, with 8 bases in between. CDR3 sequence reads: CASGLGGAGNTIYF. CDR3 nucleotides: TGTGCTAGTGGTTTAGGTGGAGCTGGAAACACCATATATTTT.

V usage is TRBV7-8 and J usage is TRBJ2-1; 8 nucleotides line up with TRBD2. The germline V gene has CDR1 SGHVS and CDR2 FQNEAQ. With V trimmed by 5 bases and J by 8 bases, 14 bases remained unmatched. The CDR3 consists of 16 residues. The chain's CDR3 is CASSPAFGGVHHEQFF. In nucleotides, the CDR3 is TGTGCCAGCAGCCCAGCGTTCGGGGGGGTTCATCATGAGCAGTTCTTC.

The chain couples TRBV6-5 to TRBJ2-2; D is unresolved. Germline assignment: CDR1 MNHEY and CDR2 SVGAGI. There are 15 residues in the CDR3. Trimming removed 6 bases from V and 1 base from J, with 12 bases in between. CDR3 sequence reads: CASRRLTENTGELFF. The CDR3 DNA reads as TGTGCCAGCAGACGACTTACCGAGAACACCGGGGAGCTGTTTTTT.